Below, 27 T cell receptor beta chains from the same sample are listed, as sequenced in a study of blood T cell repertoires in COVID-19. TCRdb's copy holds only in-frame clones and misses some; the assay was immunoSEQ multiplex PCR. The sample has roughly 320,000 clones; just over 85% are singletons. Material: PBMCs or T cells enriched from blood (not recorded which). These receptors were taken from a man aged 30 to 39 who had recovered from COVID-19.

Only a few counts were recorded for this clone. CDR3: CATSGDRGYQPQHF. For the CDR3, the DNA is TGTGCCACCAGCGGGGACAGGGGGTACCAGCCCCAGCATTTT. V is TRBV15 and J is TRBJ1-5; TRBD1 matches 11 bases. Germline assignment: CDR1 LNHNV and CDR2 YYDKDF (reference sequence). J was trimmed by 7 bases and V by 5 bases; bases with no gene match: 4. The CDR3 is 14 residues long.

The CDR3, as DNA: TGTGCCAGCGCAGGGACAGGGATCGACGAGCAGTACTTC. The encoded protein is CASAGTGIDEQYF. V gene TRBV5-4 combines with J gene TRBJ2-7; 9 bases match TRBD1. Germline V lookup: CDR1 SGHNT, CDR2 YYREEE (reference sequence). The CDR3 extends over 13 amino acids. Trimming cost V 7 bases and J 5 bases; bases outside gene matches: 7.

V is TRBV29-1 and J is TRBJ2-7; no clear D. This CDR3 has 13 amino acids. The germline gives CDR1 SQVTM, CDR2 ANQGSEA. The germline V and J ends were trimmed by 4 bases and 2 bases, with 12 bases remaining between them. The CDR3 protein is CSVARGEAYEQYF. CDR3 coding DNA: TGCAGCGTTGCAAGAGGCGAGGCCTACGAGCAGTACTTC.

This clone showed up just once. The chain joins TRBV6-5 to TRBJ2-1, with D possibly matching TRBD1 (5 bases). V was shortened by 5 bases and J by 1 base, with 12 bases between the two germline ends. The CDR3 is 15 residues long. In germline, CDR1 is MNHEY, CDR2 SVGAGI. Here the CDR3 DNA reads TGTGCCAGCAGTCCTCAGGGCGGATCCTACAATGAGCAGTTCTTC. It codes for CASSPQGGSYNEQFF.

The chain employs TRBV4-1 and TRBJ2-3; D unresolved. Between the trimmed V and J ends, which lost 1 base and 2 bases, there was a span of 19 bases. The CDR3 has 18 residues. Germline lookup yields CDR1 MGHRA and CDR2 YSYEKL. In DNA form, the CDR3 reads TGCGCCAGCAGCCAAGTAGTCACCTATTCTTACCCCACAGATACGCAGTATTTT. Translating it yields CASSQVVTYSYPTDTQYF.

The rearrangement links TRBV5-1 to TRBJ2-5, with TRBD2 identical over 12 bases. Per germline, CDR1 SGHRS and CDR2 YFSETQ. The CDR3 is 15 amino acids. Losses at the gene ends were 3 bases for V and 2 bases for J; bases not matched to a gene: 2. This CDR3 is CASSSTSGGQETQYF. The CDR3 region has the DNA TGCGCCAGCAGCTCCACTAGCGGGGGGCAAGAGACCCAGTACTTC. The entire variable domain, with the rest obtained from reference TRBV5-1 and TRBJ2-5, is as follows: KAGVTQTPRYLIKTRGQQVTLSCSPISGHRSVSWYQQTPGQGLQFLFEYFSETQRNKGNFPGRFSGRQFSNSRSEMNVSTLELGDSALYLCASSSTSGGQETQYFGPGTRLLVL.

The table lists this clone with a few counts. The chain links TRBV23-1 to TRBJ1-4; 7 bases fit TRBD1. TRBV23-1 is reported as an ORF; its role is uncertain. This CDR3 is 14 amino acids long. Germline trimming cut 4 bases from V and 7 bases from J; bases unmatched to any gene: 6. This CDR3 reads CASSRKGAPEKLFF. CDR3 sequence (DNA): TGCGCCAGCAGTCGCAAGGGGGCGCCTGAAAAACTGTTTTTT.

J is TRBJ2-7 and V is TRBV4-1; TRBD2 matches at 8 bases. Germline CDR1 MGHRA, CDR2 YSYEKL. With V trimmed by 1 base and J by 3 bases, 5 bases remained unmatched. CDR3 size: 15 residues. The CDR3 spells CASSQVGTRRYEQYF. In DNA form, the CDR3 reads TGCGCCAGCAGCCAAGTAGGGACTAGACGCTACGAGCAGTACTTC.

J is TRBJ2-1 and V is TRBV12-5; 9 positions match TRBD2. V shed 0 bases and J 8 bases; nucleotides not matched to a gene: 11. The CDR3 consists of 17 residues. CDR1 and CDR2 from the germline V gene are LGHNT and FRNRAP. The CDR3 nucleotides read TGTGCTAGTGGTTTGGTACCGGGTAGCGGGAGTAGTCATGAGCAGTTCTTC. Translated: CASGLVPGSGSSHEQFF.

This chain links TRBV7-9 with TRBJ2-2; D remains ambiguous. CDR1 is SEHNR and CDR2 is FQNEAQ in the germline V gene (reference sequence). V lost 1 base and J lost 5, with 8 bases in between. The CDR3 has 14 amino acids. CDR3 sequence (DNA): TGTGCCAGCAGCTTAGGGAGCTGGACCGGGGAGCTGTTTTTT. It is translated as CASSLGSWTGELFF.

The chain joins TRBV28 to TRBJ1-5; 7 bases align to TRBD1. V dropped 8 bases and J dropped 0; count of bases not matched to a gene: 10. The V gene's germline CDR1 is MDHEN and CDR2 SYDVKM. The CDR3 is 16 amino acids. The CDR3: CASPPHRGFSNQPQHF. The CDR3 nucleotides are TGTGCCAGCCCTCCACACAGGGGATTTAGCAATCAGCCCCAGCATTTT.

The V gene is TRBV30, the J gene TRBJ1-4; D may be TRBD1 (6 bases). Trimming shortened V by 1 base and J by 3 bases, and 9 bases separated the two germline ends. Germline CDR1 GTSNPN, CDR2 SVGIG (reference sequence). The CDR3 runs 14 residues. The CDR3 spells CAWSGEGANEKLFF. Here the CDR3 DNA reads TGTGCCTGGAGTGGTGAGGGGGCTAATGAAAAACTGTTTTTT.

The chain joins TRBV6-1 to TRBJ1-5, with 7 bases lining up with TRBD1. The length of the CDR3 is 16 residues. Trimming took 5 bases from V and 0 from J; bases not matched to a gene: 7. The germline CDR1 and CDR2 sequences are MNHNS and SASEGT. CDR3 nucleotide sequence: TGTGCCAGCAGTAAAGAGGGGGCCTATAGCAATCAGCCCCAGCATTTT. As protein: CASSKEGAYSNQPQHF.

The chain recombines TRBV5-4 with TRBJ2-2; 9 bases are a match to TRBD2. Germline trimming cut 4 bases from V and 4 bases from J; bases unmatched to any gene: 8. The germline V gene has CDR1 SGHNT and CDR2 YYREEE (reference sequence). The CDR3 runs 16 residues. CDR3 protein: CASSPSTSGPTGELFF. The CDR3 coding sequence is TGTGCCAGCAGCCCGTCGACTAGCGGCCCCACCGGGGAGCTGTTTTTT.

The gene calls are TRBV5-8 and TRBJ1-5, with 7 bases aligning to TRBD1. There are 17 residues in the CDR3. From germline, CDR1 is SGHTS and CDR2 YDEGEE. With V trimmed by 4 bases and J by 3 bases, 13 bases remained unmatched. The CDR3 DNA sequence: TGTGCCAGCAGCCCCAGACAGGGTTGGGGGTACAATCAGCCCCAGCATTTT. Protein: CASSPRQGWGYNQPQHF.

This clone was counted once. CDR3 bases: TGTGCCAGCAGCCCCCATCCCAGGACAGGGGGCGGCTATGGCTACACCTTC. It encodes CASSPHPRTGGGYGYTF. The chain joins TRBV9 to TRBJ1-2; 11 bases are a match to TRBD1. CDR1 and CDR2 from the germline V gene are SGDLS and YYNGEE. V was clipped by 4 bases and J by 4 bases; unmatched bases: 12. CDR3 size: 17 residues. Variable domain in full (rest from reference TRBV9 and TRBJ1-2): DSGVTQTPKHLITATGQRVTLRCSPRSGDLSVYWYQQSLDQGLQFLIQYYNGEERAKGNILERFSAQQFPDLHSELNLSSLELGDSALYFCASSPHPRTGGGYGYTFGSGTRLTVV.

As DNA, the CDR3 is TGTGCCTGGAGTGTAGACACAAATCAGCCCCAGCATTTT. Its translation: CAWSVDTNQPQHF. The chain has TRBV30 and TRBJ1-5; D remains unclear. This CDR3 region has 13 residues. The V gene lost 0 bases and the J gene lost 4 bases, with 7 bases spanning the gap. CDR1 is GTSNPN, CDR2 SVGIG, per germline (reference sequence).

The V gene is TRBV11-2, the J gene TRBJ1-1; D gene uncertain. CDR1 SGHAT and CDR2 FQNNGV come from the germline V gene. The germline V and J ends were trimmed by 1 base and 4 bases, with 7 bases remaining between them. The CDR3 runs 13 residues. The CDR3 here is CASSLGSGTEAFF. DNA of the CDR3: TGTGCCAGCAGCTTAGGTTCGGGCACTGAAGCTTTCTTT.

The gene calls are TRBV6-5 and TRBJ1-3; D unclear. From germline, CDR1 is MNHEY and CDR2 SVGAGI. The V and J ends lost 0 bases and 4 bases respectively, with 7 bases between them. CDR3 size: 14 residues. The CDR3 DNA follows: TGTGCCAGCAGTTACTCTCCGGGAGGAAACACCATATATTTT. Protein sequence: CASSYSPGGNTIYF.

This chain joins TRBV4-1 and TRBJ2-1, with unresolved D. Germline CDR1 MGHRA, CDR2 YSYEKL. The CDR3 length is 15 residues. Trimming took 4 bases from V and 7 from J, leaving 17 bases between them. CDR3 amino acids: CASSLRVLNMNEQFF. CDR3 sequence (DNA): TGCGCCAGCAGCCTTCGGGTTCTGAACATGAATGAGCAGTTCTTC.

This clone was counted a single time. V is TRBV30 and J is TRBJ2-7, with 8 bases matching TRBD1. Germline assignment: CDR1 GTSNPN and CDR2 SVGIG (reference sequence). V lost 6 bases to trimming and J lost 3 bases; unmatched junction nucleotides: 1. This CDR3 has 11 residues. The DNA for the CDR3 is TGTGCCTGCACAGGGGGCTACGAGCAGTACTTC. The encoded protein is CACTGGYEQYF.

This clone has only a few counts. The CDR3 region has the DNA TGTGCCACCAGTTCCCAGGCCTATGGCTACACCTTC. Translation gives CATSSQAYGYTF. The chain combines TRBV24-1 with TRBJ1-2; D is uncertain. This CDR3 has 12 residues. Germline values: CDR1 KGHDR, CDR2 SFDVKD. Deletions cut 6 bases from V and 4 bases from J, with 8 bases between.

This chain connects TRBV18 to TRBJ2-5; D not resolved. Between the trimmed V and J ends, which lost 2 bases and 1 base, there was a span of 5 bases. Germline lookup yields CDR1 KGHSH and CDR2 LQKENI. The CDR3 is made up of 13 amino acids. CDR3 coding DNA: TGTGCCAGCTCACCAAACTCCCAAGAGACCCAGTACTTC. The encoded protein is CASSPNSQETQYF. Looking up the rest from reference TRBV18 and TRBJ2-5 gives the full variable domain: NAGVMQNPRHLVRRRGQEARLRCSPMKGHSHVYWYRQLPEEGLKFMVYLQKENIIDESGMPKERFSAEFPKEGPSILRIQQVVRGDSAAYFCASSPNSQETQYFGPGTRLLVL.

The CDR3 region has the DNA TGTGCCTGGACCCTAGGGGGGGCCGATGGCTACACCTTC. It specifies CAWTLGGADGYTF. The V call is TRBV30, the J call TRBJ1-2; weak D call: TRBD1 (6 bases). The CDR3 has 13 amino acids. V lost 4 bases to trimming and J lost 6 bases, with 15 bases between them. Germline CDR1 reads GTSNPN; CDR2 reads SVGIG (reference sequence).

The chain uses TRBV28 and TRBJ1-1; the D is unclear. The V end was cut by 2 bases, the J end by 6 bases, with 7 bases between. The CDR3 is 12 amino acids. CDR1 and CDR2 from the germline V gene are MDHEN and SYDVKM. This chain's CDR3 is CASSLRSPEAFF. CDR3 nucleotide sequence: TGTGCCAGCAGTTTACGAAGCCCTGAAGCTTTCTTT. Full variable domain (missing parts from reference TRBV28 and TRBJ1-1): DVKVTQSSRYLVKRTGEKVFLECVQDMDHENMFWYRQDPGLGLRLIYFSYDVKMKEKGDIPEGYSVSREKKERFSLILESASTNQTSMYLCASSLRSPEAFFGQGTRLTVV.

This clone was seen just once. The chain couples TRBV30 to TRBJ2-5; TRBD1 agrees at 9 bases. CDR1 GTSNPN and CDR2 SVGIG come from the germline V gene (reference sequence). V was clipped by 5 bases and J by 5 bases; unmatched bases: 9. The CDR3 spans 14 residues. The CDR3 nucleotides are TGTGCCTGGTCTACAGGGGGCGCGGGGGAGACCCAGTACTTC. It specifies CAWSTGGAGETQYF.

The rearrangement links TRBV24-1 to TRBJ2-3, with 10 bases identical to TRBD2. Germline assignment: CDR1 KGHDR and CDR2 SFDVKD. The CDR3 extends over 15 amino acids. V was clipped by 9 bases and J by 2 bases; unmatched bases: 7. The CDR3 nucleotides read TGTGCCACCGGCAGGACTAGCGGAACCACAGATACGCAGTATTTT. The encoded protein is CATGRTSGTTDTQYF.